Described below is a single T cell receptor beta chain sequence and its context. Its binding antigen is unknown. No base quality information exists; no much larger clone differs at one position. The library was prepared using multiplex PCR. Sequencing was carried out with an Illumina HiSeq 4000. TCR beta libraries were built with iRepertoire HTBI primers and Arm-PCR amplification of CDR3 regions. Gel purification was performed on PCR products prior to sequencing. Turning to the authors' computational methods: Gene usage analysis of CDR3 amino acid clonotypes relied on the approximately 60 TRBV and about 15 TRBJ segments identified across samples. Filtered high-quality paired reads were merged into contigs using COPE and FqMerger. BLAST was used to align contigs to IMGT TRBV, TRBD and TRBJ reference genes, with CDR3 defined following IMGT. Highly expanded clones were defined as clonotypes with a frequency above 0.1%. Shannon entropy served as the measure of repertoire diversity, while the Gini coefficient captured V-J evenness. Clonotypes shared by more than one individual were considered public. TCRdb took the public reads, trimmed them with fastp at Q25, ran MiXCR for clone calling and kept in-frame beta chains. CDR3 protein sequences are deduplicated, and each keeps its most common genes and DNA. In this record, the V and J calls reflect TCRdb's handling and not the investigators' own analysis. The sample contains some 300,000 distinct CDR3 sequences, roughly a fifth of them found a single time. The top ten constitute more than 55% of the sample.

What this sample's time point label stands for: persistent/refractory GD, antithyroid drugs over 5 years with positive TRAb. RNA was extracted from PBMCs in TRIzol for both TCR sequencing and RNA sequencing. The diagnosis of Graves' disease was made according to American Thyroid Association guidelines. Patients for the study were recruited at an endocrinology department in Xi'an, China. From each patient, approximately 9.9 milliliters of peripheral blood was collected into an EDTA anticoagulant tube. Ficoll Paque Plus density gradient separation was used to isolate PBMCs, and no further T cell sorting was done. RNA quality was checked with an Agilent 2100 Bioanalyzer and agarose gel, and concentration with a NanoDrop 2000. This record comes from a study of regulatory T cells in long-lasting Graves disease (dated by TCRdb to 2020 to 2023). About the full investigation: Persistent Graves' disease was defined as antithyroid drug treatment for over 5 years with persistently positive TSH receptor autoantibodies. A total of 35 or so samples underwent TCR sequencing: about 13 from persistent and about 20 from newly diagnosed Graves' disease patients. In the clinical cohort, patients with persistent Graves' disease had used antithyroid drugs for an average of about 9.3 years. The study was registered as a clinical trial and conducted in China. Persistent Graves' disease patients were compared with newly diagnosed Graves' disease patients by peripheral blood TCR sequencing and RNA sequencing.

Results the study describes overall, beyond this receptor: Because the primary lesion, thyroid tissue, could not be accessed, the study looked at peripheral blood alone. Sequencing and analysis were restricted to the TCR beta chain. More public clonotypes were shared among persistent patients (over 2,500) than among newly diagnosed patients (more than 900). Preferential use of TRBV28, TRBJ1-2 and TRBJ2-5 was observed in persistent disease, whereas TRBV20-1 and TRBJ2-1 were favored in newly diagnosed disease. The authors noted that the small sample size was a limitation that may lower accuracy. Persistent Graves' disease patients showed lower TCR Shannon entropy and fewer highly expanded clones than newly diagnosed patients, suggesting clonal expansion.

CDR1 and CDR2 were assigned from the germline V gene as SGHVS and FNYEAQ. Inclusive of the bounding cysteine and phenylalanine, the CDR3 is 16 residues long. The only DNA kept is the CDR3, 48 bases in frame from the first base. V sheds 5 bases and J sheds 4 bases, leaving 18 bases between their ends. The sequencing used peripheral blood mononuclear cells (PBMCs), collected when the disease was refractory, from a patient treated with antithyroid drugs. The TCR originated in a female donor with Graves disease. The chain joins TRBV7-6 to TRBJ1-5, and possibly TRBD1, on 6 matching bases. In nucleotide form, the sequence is TGTGCCAGCAGCCCTAGAGCGGGGGGCTTTAATCAGCCCCAGCATTTT. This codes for CASSPRAGGFNQPQHF. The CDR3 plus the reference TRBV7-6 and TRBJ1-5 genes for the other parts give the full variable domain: GAGVSQSPRYKVTKRGQDVALRCDPISGHVSLYWYRQALGQGPEFLTYFNYEAQQDKSGLPNDRFSAERPEGSISTLTIQRTEQRDSAMYRCASSPRAGGFNQPQHFGDGTRLSIL.